This T cell receptor beta chain is from a study of T-cell reconstitution after alpha-beta-depleted transplantation in children. Unique molecular identifiers tagged the TCRbeta library. TCRdb ran MiXCR on the PCR reads and lists one entry per CDR3 protein. This sample carries hundreds of thousands of distinct CDR3 sequences, over 20% of them seen once, and the ten largest clones take roughly 2.7%. Germline V gene data show CDR1 as MNHEY and CDR2 as SVGEGT. This CDR3 region has 15 residues. The ends were cut back, 2 bases at V and 10 bases at J, with 18 bases in the middle. This TCR was recovered from a girl aged 2 to 9 with Fanconi anemia, due to receive a stem cell transplant. Sequencing was performed on PBMCs, taken before TCRalphabeta/CD19-depleted stem cell transplant. V and J are TRBV6-2 or TRBV6-3 and TRBJ2-1, with a weak D call TRBD1 (5 bases). Here the CDR3 reads CASSYLNLDSKEQFF. The DNA for the CDR3 is TGTGCCAGCAGTTACCTAAACCTAGACAGTAAAGAGCAGTTCTTC.